The 7 T cell receptor beta chains below all came from one sample that was sequenced in a study of T cell responses to AZD1222 COVID-19 vaccine (dated by TCRdb to the early 2020s). The label giving this sample's time point can be read as: baseline before first vaccination. The meaning of the sample's treatment or condition label: meningococcal conjugate vaccine given as trial control. The receptor library was made with the immunoSEQ multiplex PCR assay. TCRdb took over this immuneACCESS table, retaining in-frame rearrangements with V and J assigned. Such tables are incomplete; in checked studies, under half of the missing clones stem from an unresolved V gene, and the remainder is unexplained. This sample is represented by around 160,000 clones; about 90% of them were singletons. Of the sample, around 2.8% is held by the ten largest clones. The source material was peripheral blood, sampled on day 0 of MenACWY control vaccination. Receptor source: an adult in good health.

The chain combines TRBV12-3 or TRBV12-4 with TRBJ1-5, with TRBD1 matching 9 bases. The V segment lost 6 bases and the J segment 4 bases; nucleotides outside the gene matches: 1. The CDR3 covers 13 residues. CDR3 protein: CASSGQGNQPQHF. The CDR3 nucleotides are TGTGCCAGCAGCGGACAGGGGAATCAGCCCCAGCATTTT.

The chain has TRBV5-1 and TRBJ1-2; 7 nucleotides line up with TRBD1. Germline CDR1 SGHRS, CDR2 YFSETQ. CDR3 length: 13 amino acids. V was pared by 4 bases and J by 8 bases, with 8 bases of the junction left unmatched. The CDR3 region is CASSLRDREGYTF. In DNA, the CDR3 is TGCGCCAGCAGCCTCCGGGACAGAGAAGGCTACACCTTC.

The V call is TRBV2, the J call TRBJ1-2; D gene unclear. The CDR3 covers 14 residues. Between the trimmed V and J ends, which lost 2 bases and 4 bases, there was a span of 11 bases. Germline V gene data show CDR1 as SNHLY and CDR2 as FYNNEI. The CDR3 is CASSENSVSYGYTF. CDR3 nucleotides: TGTGCCAGCAGTGAAAATAGTGTTTCCTATGGCTACACCTTC.

V gene TRBV5-1 combines with J gene TRBJ1-1; no firm D call. This CDR3 is built from 14 residues. V lost 1 base to trimming and J lost 0 bases, with 7 bases between them. Per the germline V gene, CDR1 is SGHRS and CDR2 is YFSETQ. The CDR3 loop reads CASSLSRLNTEAFF. The CDR3 coding sequence is TGCGCCAGCAGCTTGAGCAGACTGAACACTGAAGCTTTCTTT. The entire variable domain, with the rest obtained from reference TRBV5-1 and TRBJ1-1, is as follows: KAGVTQTPRYLIKTRGQQVTLSCSPISGHRSVSWYQQTPGQGLQFLFEYFSETQRNKGNFPGRFSGRQFSNSRSEMNVSTLELGDSALYLCASSLSRLNTEAFFGQGTRLTVV.

This chain connects TRBV30 to TRBJ1-4, with 7 bases matching TRBD1. The ends lost 3 bases at V and 7 bases at J; junction bases unmatched: 8. The CDR3 spans 14 residues. CDR1 is GTSNPN and CDR2 is SVGIG in the germline V gene (reference sequence). CDR3 sequence reads: CAWRARGPGEKLFF. In DNA form, the CDR3 reads TGTGCCTGGAGGGCTAGGGGGCCAGGTGAAAAACTGTTTTTT.

The rearrangement uses TRBV19 and TRBJ2-3; 9 positions agree with TRBD2. The germline V gene has CDR1 LNHDA and CDR2 SQIVND (reference sequence). The CDR3 has 15 residues. Trimming took 3 bases from V and 6 from J; bases not matched to a gene: 7. The CDR3 spells CASSIGVAGADTQYF. The CDR3 nucleotides are TGTGCCAGTAGTATCGGGGTAGCGGGAGCCGATACGCAGTATTTT.

This rearrangement joins TRBV4-1 to TRBJ1-4; tentatively, D is TRBD1 (5 bases). V lost 1 base and J 8 bases, leaving 20 bases between the germline ends. This CDR3 is built from 17 residues. Germline loops: CDR1 MGHRA, CDR2 YSYEKL. The CDR3 sequence is CASSQAGFRGSEEKLFF. The CDR3 coding sequence is TGCGCCAGCAGCCAAGCCGGATTTCGGGGGTCCGAAGAAAAACTGTTTTTT.